A single sample gave rise to the 6 T cell receptor beta chains below, sequenced in a study of T-cell memory formation after mild COVID-19. Each CDR3 protein is one row after TCRdb ran MiXCR on the 5' RACE reads. The table has around 390,000 distinct CDR3 sequences, around a sixth seen once. Source material: PBMCs or a T cell subset sorted from them (not recorded which). These receptors originate from a man younger than 35 who had mild COVID-19 (a few samples of this study predate the infection). Cell type and time point are not known.

The sample holds a few counts of this clonotype. The CDR3 DNA sequence: TGTGCCAGCAGGAAAGCCTTAGCTAACTATGGCTACACCTTC. Translated, it gives CASRKALANYGYTF. The V and J genes are TRBV7-9 and TRBJ1-2; D is unresolved. The CDR3 spans 14 residues. Germline lookup yields CDR1 SEHNR and CDR2 FQNEAQ (reference sequence). V was pared by 6 bases and J by 0 bases, with 11 bases between. Full variable domain (missing parts from reference TRBV7-9 and TRBJ1-2): DTGVSQNPRHKITKRGQNVTFRCDPISEHNRLYWYRQTLGQGPEFLTYFQNEAQLEKSRLLSDRFSAERPKGSFSTLEIQRTEQGDSAMYLCASRKALANYGYTFGSGTRLTVV.

This clonotype was seen a few times. The chain couples TRBV5-1 to TRBJ1-2; 8 bases align to TRBD1. This CDR3 comprises 13 residues. Germline CDR1 is SGHRS and CDR2 is YFSETQ. The V gene end was trimmed by 3 bases and the J gene end by 8 bases; junction bases not matched to a gene: 6. CDR3 coding DNA: TGCGCCAGCAGCTCACAGGGGGGAGAAGGCTACACCTTC. This gives the protein CASSSQGGEGYTF.

The chain couples TRBV5-1 to TRBJ2-1, with TRBD1 as a possible D gene (5 bases). Trimming cost V 0 bases and J 0 bases, with 10 bases left between them. Germline CDR1 SGHRS, CDR2 YFSETQ. The CDR3 totals 16 residues. DNA for the CDR3: TGCGCCAGCAGCTTGGACAGGCAGAGCTCCTACAATGAGCAGTTCTTC. It codes for CASSLDRQSSYNEQFF.

This clonotype was counted a few times. The rearrangement uses TRBV7-2 and TRBJ1-5; 12 positions match TRBD1. The CDR3 is 18 amino acids. Germline V gene sequence: CDR1 SGHTA, CDR2 FQGNSA. J was trimmed by 2 bases and V by 5 bases; bases with no gene match: 10. CDR3 nucleotides: TGTGCCAGCAGCGGACGGGGGACAGGGGGCACTCGCAATCAGCCCCAGCATTTT. It specifies CASSGRGTGGTRNQPQHF.

The V and J genes are TRBV2 and TRBJ2-3; D assignment may be TRBD1 or TRBD2 (6 bases each). Trimming removed 1 base from V and 3 bases from J, with 17 bases in between. Looked up from germline, CDR1 is SNHLY and CDR2 is FYNNEI. The CDR3 sequence is 17 residues long. The chain's CDR3 is CASSEGPGAVRTDTQYF. The CDR3, as DNA: TGTGCCAGCAGTGAAGGGCCGGGGGCGGTTCGGACAGATACGCAGTATTTT. Full variable domain (outside the CDR3, taken from reference TRBV2 and TRBJ2-3): EPEVTQTPSHQVTQMGQEVILRCVPISNHLYFYWYRQILGQKVEFLVSFYNNEISEKSEIFDDQFSVERPDGSNFTLKIRSTKLEDSAMYFCASSEGPGAVRTDTQYFGPGTRLTVL.

CDR3 region: CASSPLASYDTQYF. Here the CDR3 DNA reads TGTGCCAGCAGCCCCCTTGCTAGTTACGATACGCAGTATTTT. This sequence joins TRBV7-2 and TRBJ2-3; D is unresolved. Germline V gives CDR1 SGHTA, CDR2 FQGNSA. V lost 5 bases to trimming and J lost 6 bases, with 15 bases between them. This CDR3 comprises 14 residues. The full variable domain, rest sourced from reference TRBV7-2 and TRBJ2-3, is GAGVSQSPSNKVTEKGKDVELRCDPISGHTALYWYRQSLGQGLEFLIYFQGNSAPDKSGLPSDRFSAERTGGSVSTLTIQRTQQEDSAVYLCASSPLASYDTQYFGPGTRLTVL.